This passage covers 9 T cell receptor beta chains from one sample sequenced in a study of STAT5B mutations in CD4+ large granular lymphocyte leukemia. This table comes from immunoSEQ multiplex PCR, and its TCRdb copy is limited to in-frame clones, with some not included. The table lists about 32,000 clones, around four fifths of them singletons, with about 2.5% in the top ten. Sequencing was carried out using CD4+ T cells from blood buffy coats. These receptors were obtained from a human donor in good health.

The chain recombines TRBV30 with TRBJ2-1; no definite D call. Trimming cost V 0 bases and J 1 base, with 13 bases left between them. CDR3 length: 16 residues. Germline CDR1 is GTSNPN and CDR2 is SVGIG (reference sequence). CDR3 DNA: TGTGCCTGGAGTGTACGATTAAGGTCGTCCTACAATGAGCAGTTCTTC. Amino acids: CAWSVRLRSSYNEQFF.

This rearrangement joins TRBV5-1 to TRBJ2-3; D may be TRBD1 (7 bases). V dropped 0 bases and J dropped 0 bases, with 17 bases sitting between them. Germline CDR1 and CDR2: SGHRS and YFSETQ. CDR3 size: 18 residues. DNA for the CDR3: TGCGCCAGCAGCTTGGATCCAGGGGGGCCTTATAGCACAGATACGCAGTATTTT. As protein: CASSLDPGGPYSTDTQYF.

The chain joins TRBV6-1 to TRBJ2-1; no reliable D call. The CDR3 is made up of 12 amino acids. Deletions cut 2 bases from V and 8 bases from J, with 7 bases between. Germline lookup yields CDR1 MNHNS and CDR2 SASEGT. CDR3 amino acids: CASSEHSDEQFF. For the CDR3, the DNA is TGTGCCAGCAGTGAACACTCAGATGAGCAGTTCTTC.

The chain carries TRBV28 and TRBJ2-3, with TRBD2 matching over 10 bases. V trimming: 2 bases; J trimming: 0 bases; junction bases outside the gene matches: 2. Germline CDR1 is MDHEN and CDR2 is SYDVKM. The CDR3 contains 16 residues. The CDR3 loop is CASSLPTSGSTDTQYF. The CDR3 DNA sequence: TGTGCCAGCAGTTTACCGACTAGCGGGAGCACAGATACGCAGTATTTT.

The chain joins TRBV19 to TRBJ2-1; 7 bases match TRBD2. Unmatched junction bases numbered 15, after V lost 1 base and J lost 15 bases. Germline V gene lookup returns CDR1 LNHDA and CDR2 SQIVND (reference sequence). The CDR3 extends over 15 amino acids. CDR3 in amino acids: CASSIGGTTPLPGFF. In nucleotides, the CDR3 is TGTGCCAGTAGTATAGGGGGGACTACCCCCCTCCCCGGGTTCTTC.

The V gene is TRBV7-9, the J gene TRBJ2-3; D may be TRBD2 (5 bases). CDR1 SEHNR and CDR2 FQNEAQ come from the germline V gene (reference sequence). V was shortened by 1 base and J by 2 bases, with 10 bases between the two germline ends. This CDR3 contains 15 residues. The CDR3 sequence: CASSLGRLDTDTQYF. The CDR3 nucleotides read TGTGCCAGCAGCTTAGGGAGGCTCGACACAGATACGCAGTATTTT.

This sequence joins TRBV27 and TRBJ2-3; 7 positions match TRBD2. The trim removed 5 bases at V and 5 bases at J, leaving 10 bases unmatched. Germline V gene lookup returns CDR1 MNHEY and CDR2 SMNVEV (reference sequence). The CDR3 spans 15 residues. CDR3 in amino acids: CASSGLAVNEDTQYF. CDR3 bases: TGTGCCAGCAGTGGGCTAGCGGTCAATGAAGATACGCAGTATTTT.

Worth noting for this clone: This sample includes further DNA sequences coding for the same CDR3. The chain employs TRBV6-1 and TRBJ1-5; D is unresolved. The CDR3 totals 13 residues. V was pared by 1 base and J by 6 bases, with 7 bases between. Looked up from germline, CDR1 is MNHNS and CDR2 is SASEGT. CDR3 protein: CASSEGGGQPQHF. DNA for the CDR3: TGTGCCAGCAGTGAAGGCGGTGGTCAGCCCCAGCATTTT.

Only a few counts were recorded for this clone. The chain couples TRBV30 to TRBJ2-7; 10 nucleotides match TRBD1. The germline gives CDR1 GTSNPN, CDR2 SVGIG (reference sequence). The CDR3 has 14 residues. After removal of 5 bases from V and 5 bases from J, the junction contained 9 bases not matched to a gene. DNA for the CDR3: TGTGCCTGGGGGGCCCGGGACAGGGGCCACGAGCAGTACTTC. Translating gives CAWGARDRGHEQYF.